These 10 T cell receptor beta chains were all obtained from the same sample, sequenced in a study of cytomegalovirus exposure and HLA in healthy donors. Sequencing was performed with immunoSEQ multiplex PCR; in TCRdb, only in-frame clones are kept and a portion is missing. The top ten clones hold around 3.2% of a sample with some 150,000 clones, 70% to 90% of them seen once. Sequenced sample: PBMCs. These receptors all stem from a woman aged 18-29 years in good health and CMV-seropositive.

The chain carries TRBV7-9 and TRBJ1-2, with a possible D match to TRBD1 (5 bases). Trimming removed 0 bases from V and 8 bases from J, with 7 bases in between. This CDR3 is built from 12 residues. CDR1 is SEHNR, CDR2 FQNEAQ, per germline (reference sequence). CDR3: CASSLAGAGYTF. The CDR3 DNA is TGTGCCAGCAGCTTAGCTGGGGCCGGCTACACCTTC.

The chain joins TRBV5-4 to TRBJ2-1, with TRBD2 matching 9 bases. J gave up 4 bases and V 5 bases, and 7 bases lay outside the gene matches. The CDR3 totals 15 residues. CDR1 and CDR2 (germline): SGHNT, YYREEE (reference sequence). CDR3 DNA sequence: TGTGCCAGCAGATACGGACTAGCGCTATACAATGAGCAGTTCTTC. Protein sequence: CASRYGLALYNEQFF.

This clone was detected only once. This chain connects TRBV9 to TRBJ2-3; 11 bases are shared with TRBD2. With V trimmed by 1 base and J by 4 bases, 2 bases remained unmatched. The CDR3 has 15 amino acids. Germline-derived CDR1 and CDR2 are SGDLS and YYNGEE. CDR3 residues: CASSVTSGSADTQYF. In DNA, the CDR3 is TGTGCCAGCAGCGTAACTAGCGGGAGCGCAGATACGCAGTATTTT. The variable domain in full, completed from reference TRBV9 and TRBJ2-3, reads DSGVTQTPKHLITATGQRVTLRCSPRSGDLSVYWYQQSLDQGLQFLIQYYNGEERAKGNILERFSAQQFPDLHSELNLSSLELGDSALYFCASSVTSGSADTQYFGPGTRLTVL.

The chain uses TRBV28 and TRBJ2-5; 11 bases align to TRBD1. The CDR3 covers 17 residues. V lost 3 bases and J lost 0; bases outside the gene matches: 6. In germline, CDR1 is MDHEN, CDR2 SYDVKM. The DNA for the CDR3 is TGTGCCAGCAGTTTCCCCCGGGACAGGGGGTACCAAGAGACCCAGTACTTC. Its protein is CASSFPRDRGYQETQYF.

This clone appeared a few times. The rearrangement joins TRBV27 to TRBJ2-1, with D possibly TRBD2 on 6 matching bases. The germline V gene has CDR1 MNHEY and CDR2 SMNVEV (reference sequence). V lost 6 bases and J lost 1, with 13 bases in between. This CDR3 is built from 15 residues. CDR3 amino acids: CASSHGGASYNEQFF. The CDR3 DNA follows: TGTGCCAGCAGCCATGGCGGGGCTTCCTACAATGAGCAGTTCTTC.

This chain connects TRBV10-1 to TRBJ2-5, with TRBD2 as a possible D gene (6 bases). The CDR3 contains 14 residues. Germline V CDR1 and CDR2: WNHNN, SYGVQD (reference sequence). Trimming removed 6 bases from V and 5 bases from J, with 16 bases in between. In nucleotides, the CDR3 is TGCGCCAGCAGCGAGGATGGGGAGGTGGAGACCCAGTACTTC. It encodes CASSEDGEVETQYF.

This clone was seen a handful of times. V gene TRBV30 combines with J gene TRBJ2-1; 12 nucleotides match TRBD2. The trim removed 4 bases at V and 6 bases at J, leaving 7 bases unmatched. Germline-derived CDR1 and CDR2 are GTSNPN and SVGIG (reference sequence). This CDR3 is 15 amino acids long. The CDR3 is CAWKHGLAGTNEQFF. In DNA form, the CDR3 reads TGTGCCTGGAAACACGGACTAGCGGGGACCAATGAGCAGTTCTTC.

The chain uses TRBV5-1 and TRBJ2-7; TRBD2 is a possible D gene (5 bases). CDR3 size: 17 residues. Trimming cost V 4 bases and J 5 bases, with 25 bases left between them. CDR1 and CDR2 (germline): SGHRS, YFSETQ. This chain's CDR3 is CASSRTAEASFIDEQYF. Here the CDR3 DNA reads TGCGCCAGCAGCCGGACGGCAGAGGCTAGCTTTATCGACGAGCAGTACTTC.

The rearrangement links TRBV9 to TRBJ2-6; D is undetermined. In germline, CDR1 is SGDLS, CDR2 YYNGEE. V lost 5 bases, J lost 3 bases, and 12 bases lay in between. The CDR3 has 15 amino acids. The CDR3 nucleotides read TGTGCCAGCAGTACGCGAGGTTTTGGGGCCAACGTCCTGACTTTC. This codes for CASSTRGFGANVLTF.

The chain carries TRBV11-3 and TRBJ2-3, with 11 bases identical to TRBD1. The CDR3 extends over 15 amino acids. Germline V CDR1 and CDR2: SGHNT, YENEEA. V shed 0 bases and J 5 bases; nucleotides not matched to a gene: 1. The CDR3 loop reads CASSLEGTGGDTQYF. In DNA form, the CDR3 reads TGTGCCAGCAGCTTAGAAGGGACAGGGGGAGATACGCAGTATTTT.